These 32 T cell receptor beta chains were sequenced from one sample in a study of blood T cell repertoires in COVID-19. Clones were sequenced by immunoSEQ multiplex PCR, and TCRdb holds only the in-frame ones, with some missing. This table holds around 160,000 clones, roughly 77% found once. Sequenced input: peripheral blood. All receptors derive from a human donor in a cohort sampled during active COVID-19.

There are a few counts of this clone. The chain joins TRBV5-6 to TRBJ1-2; tentative D call: TRBD1 (5 bases). The CDR3 has 12 residues. The ends were cut back, 4 bases at V and 5 bases at J, with 9 bases in the middle. Germline CDR1 is SGHDT and CDR2 is YYEEEE. The DNA of the CDR3 is TGTGCCAGCAGCACAGACAGTTATGGCTACACCTTC. This encodes CASSTDSYGYTF.

The chain links TRBV7-6 to TRBJ2-2, with a weak D call TRBD1 (5 bases). This CDR3 contains 14 residues. In germline, CDR1 is SGHVS, CDR2 FNYEAQ. Trimming stripped 4 bases from V and 1 base from J, with 7 bases between. CDR3 sequence (DNA): TGTGCCAGCAGCTCCACAGGGAACACCGGGGAGCTGTTTTTT. Translated, it gives CASSSTGNTGELFF.

This chain links TRBV9 with TRBJ2-1, with no clear D. Per the germline V gene, CDR1 is SGDLS and CDR2 is YYNGEE. V was pared by 0 bases and J by 8 bases, with 21 bases between. This CDR3 contains 17 residues. The CDR3 here is CASSVGSSLAELDEQFF. The CDR3 DNA is TGTGCCAGCAGCGTAGGGTCGTCCTTAGCTGAGTTGGATGAGCAGTTCTTC.

This clone showed up just once. This chain uses TRBV2 with TRBJ1-6; TRBD1 is a possible D gene (5 bases). Germline CDR1 is SNHLY and CDR2 is FYNNEI. The CDR3 runs to 10 residues. The V gene lost 6 bases and the J gene lost 16 bases, with 10 bases spanning the gap. The CDR3 DNA follows: TGTGCCAGCAGGGGGCGTACTCTCCACTTT. Protein product: CASRGRTLHF.

This clone came up a few times. CDR3 DNA sequence: TGTGCCAGTAGTACCACCGGGACTACTACCACCGGGGAGCTGTTTTTT. The encoded protein is CASSTTGTTTTGELFF. V is TRBV19 and J is TRBJ2-2, with TRBD2 matching over 7 bases. Germline V lookup: CDR1 LNHDA, CDR2 SQIVND (reference sequence). J gave up 4 bases and V 4 bases, and 9 bases lay outside the gene matches. The CDR3 is 16 amino acids.

The V and J genes are TRBV14 and TRBJ1-2, with TRBD1 as a possible D gene (5 bases). The CDR3 runs 16 residues. The V end was cut by 0 bases, the J end by 0 bases, with 11 bases between. Germline V lookup: CDR1 SGHDN, CDR2 FVKESK. Here the CDR3 reads CASSQDFTGPNYGYTF. The CDR3 DNA reads as TGTGCCAGCAGCCAAGATTTTACAGGTCCTAACTATGGCTACACCTTC.

This clone showed up just a few times. CDR3 DNA: TGTGCCAGTAGTTCTCTCCGGACAGGCCACGGAAGAAAAGAGACCCAGTACTTC. This encodes CASSSLRTGHGRKETQYF. This chain connects TRBV19 to TRBJ2-5, with TRBD1 matching 7 bases. The V segment lost 5 bases and the J segment 3 bases; nucleotides outside the gene matches: 18. Germline lookup yields CDR1 LNHDA and CDR2 SQIVND (reference sequence). The CDR3 length is 18 residues.

The V and J genes are TRBV7-2 and TRBJ2-7, with TRBD1 as a possible D gene (6 bases). The CDR3 has 14 residues. The germline V and J ends were trimmed by 1 base and 5 bases, with 12 bases remaining between them. In germline, CDR1 is SGHTA, CDR2 FQGNSA. The CDR3, as DNA: TGTGCCAGCAGCTTAGTTGGGACACAGGACGAGCAGTACTTC. It codes for CASSLVGTQDEQYF. Together with reference TRBV7-2 and TRBJ2-7, the CDR3 gives the full variable domain: GAGVSQSPSNKVTEKGKDVELRCDPISGHTALYWYRQSLGQGLEFLIYFQGNSAPDKSGLPSDRFSAERTGGSVSTLTIQRTQQEDSAVYLCASSLVGTQDEQYFGPGTRLTVT.

This sequence joins TRBV21-1 and TRBJ2-1; the listed D gene, TRBD2, was not tested against the DNA. TRBV21-1 is assigned pseudogene status. There are 19 residues in the CDR3. In DNA, the CDR3 is TGTGCCAGCAGCAAAGGTCGGCTTAAGGGCAGCGGGAGGGGGGGTGAGCAGTTCTTC. Its protein product is CASSKGRLKGSGRGGEQFF.

The gene calls are TRBV4-3 and TRBJ2-2; the match to TRBD1 covers 9 bases. The V segment lost 4 bases and the J segment 4 bases; nucleotides outside the gene matches: 13. This CDR3 contains 18 residues. CDR1 and CDR2 from the germline V gene are LGHNA and YSLEER. CDR3 in amino acids: CASSLQALGQGFTGELFF. For the CDR3, the DNA is TGCGCCAGCAGCCTACAGGCTTTGGGACAGGGATTCACCGGGGAGCTGTTTTTT.

The J gene is TRBJ2-7, the V gene TRBV24-1, with D perhaps TRBD2 (6 bases). Germline CDR1 KGHDR, CDR2 SFDVKD. The V end lost 4 bases, the J end lost 10 bases, and 16 bases lay between the germline ends. CDR3 size: 13 residues. CDR3 nucleotides: TGTGCCACCAGTGACGGGACTCCACGGGGTCAGTACTTC. Its translation: CATSDGTPRGQYF.

This clone occurred once. The rearrangement joins TRBV6-6 to TRBJ1-1; 8 nucleotides align to TRBD1. The trim removed 4 bases at V and 1 base at J, leaving 2 bases unmatched. CDR1 MNHNY and CDR2 SVGAGI come from the germline V gene (reference sequence). This CDR3 has 14 residues. The CDR3 DNA sequence: TGTGCCAGCAGTTCAGGGGGCGCGAACACTGAAGCTTTCTTT. Its translation: CASSSGGANTEAFF.

This clone was counted once. As DNA, the CDR3 is TGTGCCAGCAGTGGAAGGGACAGGGGGTACCAAGAGACCCAGTACTTC. This codes for CASSGRDRGYQETQYF. This chain uses TRBV27 with TRBJ2-5, with TRBD1 identical over 11 bases. The V segment lost 5 bases and the J segment 0 bases; nucleotides outside the gene matches: 5. This CDR3 is built from 16 residues. The germline gives CDR1 MNHEY, CDR2 SMNVEV (reference sequence).

The count of this clone is one. V is TRBV10-3 and J is TRBJ2-1; 9 bases match TRBD2. The germline V gene has CDR1 ENHRY and CDR2 SYGVKD. The CDR3 sequence is 17 residues long. With V trimmed by 5 bases and J by 3 bases, 11 bases remained unmatched. CDR3 nucleotides: TGTGCCATCAGTCCTGGGTTTAGCGGGAGAGGCTACAATGAGCAGTTCTTC. This encodes CAISPGFSGRGYNEQFF.

This sequence joins TRBV11-2 and TRBJ2-6; 8 nucleotides align to TRBD1. The CDR3 sequence is 18 residues long. The V and J ends lost 1 base and 2 bases, in that order; junction bases with no gene match: 7. CDR1 and CDR2 from the germline V gene are SGHAT and FQNNGV. The CDR3 here is CASSLVGQGGPGANVLTF. CDR3 coding DNA: TGTGCCAGCAGCTTAGTTGGACAGGGAGGTCCTGGGGCCAACGTCCTGACTTTC. Supplemented by reference TRBV11-2 and TRBJ2-6, the full variable domain reads EAGVAQSPRYKIIEKRQSVAFWCNPISGHATLYWYQQILGQGPKLLIQFQNNGVVDDSQLPKDRFSAERLKGVDSTLKIQPAKLEDSAVYLCASSLVGQGGPGANVLTFGAGSRLTVL.

The chain carries TRBV5-4 and TRBJ2-3; 11 nucleotides match TRBD2. The CDR3 is 18 amino acids. Germline-derived CDR1 and CDR2 are SGHNT and YYREEE (reference sequence). J gave up 2 bases and V 1 base, and 9 bases lay outside the gene matches. CDR3 in DNA: TGTGCCAGCAGCTTGTTCCCAGGGACTAGCGGCCCCACAGATACGCAGTATTTT. Translated, it gives CASSLFPGTSGPTDTQYF.

The table lists this clone with a few counts. This chain connects TRBV19 to TRBJ1-1; no clear D. This CDR3 region has 11 residues. CDR1 is LNHDA, CDR2 SQIVND, per germline (reference sequence). Deletions cut 10 bases from V and 1 base from J, with 7 bases between. CDR3 in amino acids: CATLENTEAFF. The CDR3 region has the DNA TGTGCCACCCTAGAGAACACTGAAGCTTTCTTT.

The DNA of the CDR3 is TGTGCCAGCAGTGAAGTGGGACAGGACGGGACTGAAGCTTTCTTT. Translated, it gives CASSEVGQDGTEAFF. The genes are TRBV6-1 and TRBJ1-1, with TRBD1 matching 8 bases. Germline values: CDR1 MNHNS, CDR2 SASEGT. This CDR3 has 15 amino acids. V lost 1 base to trimming and J lost 5 bases; unmatched junction nucleotides: 6.

This chain joins TRBV6-5 and TRBJ1-3; the D is unclear. The V gene lost 6 bases and the J gene lost 0 bases, with 9 bases spanning the gap. Germline V gives CDR1 MNHEY, CDR2 SVGAGI. This CDR3 contains 14 residues. CDR3 sequence: CASSALSSGNTIYF. The DNA for the CDR3 is TGTGCCAGCAGCGCACTGAGCTCTGGAAACACCATATATTTT.

The table lists this clone with a count of one. The V and J genes are TRBV2 and TRBJ2-6; D is unresolved. V was trimmed by 4 bases and J by 4 bases, leaving 8 bases between them. The CDR3 spans 14 residues. Germline V CDR1 and CDR2: SNHLY, FYNNEI. CDR3 region: CASSGGAGANVLTF. Here the CDR3 DNA reads TGTGCCAGCAGTGGAGGTGCCGGGGCCAACGTCCTGACTTTC.

The gene calls are TRBV30 and TRBJ1-2, with D uncertain. The CDR3 extends over 15 amino acids. Trimming removed 3 bases from V and 8 bases from J, with 22 bases in between. CDR1 GTSNPN and CDR2 SVGIG come from the germline V gene (reference sequence). This CDR3 reads CAWSPATAGFGGYTF. For the CDR3, the DNA is TGTGCCTGGAGCCCGGCGACGGCGGGGTTTGGCGGCTACACCTTC. Looking up the rest from reference TRBV30 and TRBJ1-2 gives the full variable domain: SQTIHQWPATLVQPVGSPLSLECTVEGTSNPNLYWYRQAAGRGLQLLFYSVGIGQISSEVPQNLSASRPQDRQFILSSKKLLLSDSGFYLCAWSPATAGFGGYTFGSGTRLTVV.

This chain uses TRBV29-1 with TRBJ1-4; D possibly corresponds to TRBD1 (6 bases). The V end lost 7 bases, the J end lost 10 bases, and 25 bases lay between the germline ends. CDR1 and CDR2 from the germline V gene are SQVTM and ANQGSEA. There are 15 residues in the CDR3. The CDR3 here is CSARMMTQAQGKLFF. CDR3 nucleotides: TGCAGCGCCCGAATGATGACACAGGCACAGGGAAAACTGTTTTTT.

The genes are TRBV29-1 and TRBJ1-1; TRBD1 aligns across 7 bases. Per germline, CDR1 SQVTM and CDR2 ANQGSEA. The trim removed 6 bases at V and 0 bases at J, leaving 10 bases unmatched. The CDR3 is made up of 15 amino acids. The chain's CDR3 is CSVQGTPGMNTEAFF. The CDR3 DNA reads TGCAGCGTACAGGGGACTCCCGGGATGAACACTGAAGCTTTCTTT.

This chain links TRBV3-1 (or the pseudogene TRBV3-2) with TRBJ2-7; D is perhaps TRBD1 (6 bases). The CDR3 extends over 14 amino acids. V lost 2 bases and J lost 1, with 9 bases in between. In germline, CDR1 is LGHDT, CDR2 YNNKEL (reference sequence). Here the CDR3 reads CASSQNRDSYEQYF. CDR3 coding DNA: TGTGCCAGCAGCCAAAACAGGGATTCCTACGAGCAGTACTTC.

The chain has TRBV7-6 and TRBJ2-3, with no clear D. The CDR3 is 13 amino acids. Trimming removed 2 bases from V and 4 bases from J, with 7 bases in between. CDR1 and CDR2 (germline): SGHVS, FNYEAQ. Here the CDR3 reads CASSLSLADTQYF. Written as DNA, the CDR3 is TGTGCCAGCAGCTTATCCCTAGCAGATACGCAGTATTTT.

This chain links TRBV6-2 or TRBV6-3 with TRBJ1-2; D gene ambiguous. Deletions cut 5 bases from V and 4 bases from J, with 14 bases between. Looked up from germline, CDR1 is MNHEY and CDR2 is SVGEGT. The CDR3 covers 14 residues. Here the CDR3 reads CASSPNGRGYGYTF. In DNA form, the CDR3 reads TGTGCCAGCAGTCCCAATGGACGGGGCTATGGCTACACCTTC.

V usage is TRBV4-3 and J usage is TRBJ2-2; 11 positions agree with TRBD2. Germline CDR1 and CDR2: LGHNA and YSLEER. This CDR3 comprises 17 residues. After removal of 4 bases from V and 0 bases from J, the junction contained 4 bases not matched to a gene. This CDR3 reads CASSRASGGTNTGELFF. The CDR3, as DNA: TGCGCCAGCAGCCGTGCTAGCGGGGGGACGAACACCGGGGAGCTGTTTTTT.

V usage is TRBV28 and J usage is TRBJ1-2; D remains unclear. CDR1 and CDR2 from the germline V gene are MDHEN and SYDVKM. V lost 3 bases and J lost 4, with 9 bases in between. The CDR3 is 13 amino acids. The CDR3 is CASSFSGIYGYTF. The CDR3, as DNA: TGTGCCAGCAGTTTCTCGGGGATCTATGGCTACACCTTC.

CDR3 region: CASSRDSEYGYTF. For the CDR3, the DNA is TGCGCCAGCAGCCGGGACAGCGAGTATGGCTACACCTTC. The rearrangement uses TRBV5-1 and TRBJ1-2; 7 bases are shared with TRBD1. The CDR3 consists of 13 residues. The V segment lost 4 bases and the J segment 5 bases; nucleotides outside the gene matches: 5. Germline V gene lookup returns CDR1 SGHRS and CDR2 YFSETQ.

In this sample, this clone turned up once. The chain is built from TRBV7-9 and TRBJ1-5; possibly TRBD1 for D (5 bases). Germline V CDR1 and CDR2: SEHNR, FQNEAQ (reference sequence). V dropped 1 base and J dropped 1 base, with 5 bases sitting between them. The CDR3 consists of 14 residues. The CDR3 region is CASSLGQSNQPQHF. The CDR3 DNA is TGTGCCAGCAGCTTAGGACAGAGCAATCAGCCCCAGCATTTT.

The chain recombines TRBV9 with TRBJ2-7; D is possibly TRBD2 (6 bases). Germline assignment: CDR1 SGDLS and CDR2 YYNGEE. Trimming stripped 6 bases from V and 6 bases from J, with 19 bases between. The CDR3 is 14 amino acids. The CDR3 spells CASTQHGGTSEQYF. In nucleotides, the CDR3 is TGTGCCAGCACCCAACACGGGGGAACCAGCGAGCAGTACTTC.

The sample holds many counts of this clone. The chain couples TRBV7-8 to TRBJ1-2, with D maybe TRBD1 (6 bases). Trimming took off 3 bases at V and 4 bases at J, with 18 bases between the two ends. The CDR3 runs to 16 residues. The germline gives CDR1 SGHVS, CDR2 FQNEAQ. In nucleotides, the CDR3 is TGTGCCAGCAGCTTTAATTCACAGGGTTCAGCCTATGGCTACACCTTC. Translated: CASSFNSQGSAYGYTF. Full variable domain (outside the CDR3, taken from reference TRBV7-8 and TRBJ1-2): GAGVSQSPRYKVAKRGQDVALRCDPISGHVSLFWYQQALGQGPEFLTYFQNEAQLDKSGLPSDRFFAERPEGSVSTLKIQRTQQEDSAVYLCASSFNSQGSAYGYTFGSGTRLTVV.